These 8 T cell receptor beta chains were sequenced from one sample in a study of T cells in Graves' hyperthyroidism and ophthalmopathy (dated by TCRdb to about 2019). The library was generated by multiplex PCR. Reads for this sample came from an Illumina HiSeq 2000. The TCR beta CDR3 regions were amplified from RNA transcripts. For the first round of RT-PCR on the TCR CDR3, the HTBI primer set was used together with the Qiagen OneStep RT-PCR kit. TCRdb applied fastp at Q25 and MiXCR to the public reads, then kept only in-frame beta chains. Identical CDR3 proteins give one entry, which carries the most common genes and DNA. Recorded for this sample are 500,000 to 800,000 distinct CDR3 sequences; 14% of them occurred a single time. Approximately 12% of the sample belongs to the ten largest clones. Sequences were obtained from blood. The receptor set was obtained from a woman aged 45-65 years with Graves' ophthalmopathy.

This clonotype was detected a few times. This chain links TRBV5-4 with TRBJ2-5, with 12 bases fitting TRBD1. Looked up from germline, CDR1 is SGHNT and CDR2 is YYREEE (reference sequence). CDR3 length: 16 residues. V shed 1 base, J shed 5 bases, and the junction held 6 bases outside the gene matches. This CDR3 is CASSLIGTGGGETQYF. CDR3 nucleotide sequence: TGTGCCAGCAGCTTGATTGGGACAGGGGGCGGTGAGACCCAGTACTTC.

The chain recombines TRBV27 with TRBJ1-5; D may be TRBD1 (6 bases). CDR1 and CDR2 (germline): MNHEY, SMNVEV (reference sequence). The CDR3 length is 17 residues. V was clipped by 6 bases and J by 2 bases, with 20 bases between them. This chain's CDR3 is CASSVYRVSSGNQPQHF. CDR3 nucleotides: TGTGCCAGCAGCGTATACAGGGTGAGCAGCGGCAATCAGCCCCAGCATTTT.

This clonotype has just a few counts. The J gene is TRBJ1-1, the V gene TRBV7-9, with 7 nucleotides matching TRBD1. Germline V gene data show CDR1 as SEHNR and CDR2 as FQNEAQ (reference sequence). CDR3 length equals 15 residues. Losses at the gene ends were 5 bases for V and 0 bases for J; bases not matched to a gene: 6. CDR3 nucleotides: TGTGCCAGCAGCACCCGGGACAGATTGAACACTGAAGCTTTCTTT. Translated, it gives CASSTRDRLNTEAFF. Complete variable domain (other parts from reference TRBV7-9 and TRBJ1-1): DTGVSQNPRHKITKRGQNVTFRCDPISEHNRLYWYRQTLGQGPEFLTYFQNEAQLEKSRLLSDRFSAERPKGSFSTLEIQRTEQGDSAMYLCASSTRDRLNTEAFFGQGTRLTVV.

V is TRBV5-1 and J is TRBJ2-5; D not resolved. Trimming pared 3 bases from V and 0 bases from J, leaving 12 bases between. Germline CDR1 and CDR2: SGHRS and YFSETQ. The CDR3 totals 15 residues. This chain's CDR3 is CASSSTTSYQETQYF. The CDR3, as DNA: TGCGCCAGCAGCTCCACAACTTCGTACCAAGAGACCCAGTACTTC.

This clonotype occurred a few times. One junction end does not reproduce the germline sequence, and a read error may be involved. This rearrangement joins TRBV24-1 to TRBJ2-5; 7 positions match TRBD2. The germline gives CDR1 KGHDR, CDR2 SFDVKD. The CDR3 has 13 amino acids. CDR3 protein: CAASPAGKETQYF. The CDR3 nucleotides read TGTGCCGCCAGTCCAGCGGGAAAGGAGACCCAGTACTTC.

This clonotype was recorded many times. The V gene is TRBV7-9, the J gene TRBJ2-7; 7 bases agree with TRBD1. V trimming: 3 bases; J trimming: 1 base; junction bases outside the gene matches: 6. This CDR3 comprises 15 residues. Germline lookup yields CDR1 SEHNR and CDR2 FQNEAQ (reference sequence). CDR3 DNA: TGTGCCAGCAGCTTTTCAGGGGGTAGGTCCTACGAGCAGTACTTC. Protein sequence: CASSFSGGRSYEQYF.

This clonotype was observed at least ten times. The chain links TRBV28 to TRBJ2-1; 9 nucleotides agree with TRBD1. CDR3 length: 19 residues. Germline CDR1 reads MDHEN; CDR2 reads SYDVKM. Losses at the gene ends were 4 bases for V and 3 bases for J; bases not matched to a gene: 16. The CDR3 protein is CASSYDLSSGTGIYNEQFF. The CDR3 coding sequence is TGTGCCAGCAGTTACGACTTAAGCTCCGGGACAGGGATCTACAATGAGCAGTTCTTC.

This clonotype was picked up a small number of times. The chain employs TRBV20-1 and TRBJ1-2, with D tentatively TRBD1 (5 bases). Germline V gene sequence: CDR1 DFQATT, CDR2 SNEGSKA (reference sequence). V was pared by 6 bases and J by 1 base, with 15 bases between. The CDR3 totals 14 residues. The CDR3 DNA reads as TGCAGTGCGGCGCAGGGACCCTATAACTATGGCTACACCTTC. Translating gives CSAAQGPYNYGYTF.